The 15 T cell receptor beta chains below all came from one sample that was sequenced in a study of cytomegalovirus exposure and HLA in healthy donors. This table comes from immunoSEQ multiplex PCR, and its TCRdb copy is limited to in-frame clones, with some not included. This table holds about 120,000 clones, 85% to 90% found once. The sample comprised PBMCs. Every receptor here comes from a woman aged 25 to 39 in good health and CMV-seronegative.

The chain uses TRBV4-1 and TRBJ2-7; TRBD1 aligns across 7 bases. This CDR3 spans 14 amino acids. The germline gives CDR1 MGHRA, CDR2 YSYEKL. V lost 2 bases to trimming and J lost 5 bases; unmatched junction nucleotides: 6. In nucleotides, the CDR3 is TGCGCCAGCAGCCAACTGGACAGGACCCACGAGCAGTACTTC. Translating gives CASSQLDRTHEQYF.

This clone was seen just once. This rearrangement joins TRBV4-2 to TRBJ2-2; 8 bases line up with TRBD2. CDR1 is LGHNA, CDR2 YNFKEQ, per germline. V trimming: 3 bases; J trimming: 4 bases; junction bases outside the gene matches: 10. The CDR3 length is 17 residues. The CDR3 DNA reads TGTGCCAGCAGCCAGGGGGGAGGAACTAGCGGCACCGGGGAGCTGTTTTTT. Translation gives CASSQGGGTSGTGELFF.

This chain links TRBV19 with TRBJ2-7; no definite D call. In germline, CDR1 is LNHDA, CDR2 SQIVND (reference sequence). V was shortened by 5 bases and J by 6 bases, with 8 bases between the two germline ends. CDR3 length: 11 residues. CDR3 in amino acids: CASSDLVEQYF. The CDR3 DNA follows: TGTGCCAGTAGTGACTTGGTCGAGCAGTACTTC.

J is TRBJ1-6 and V is TRBV11-2, with D hard to call. This CDR3 region has 14 residues. Per the germline V gene, CDR1 is SGHAT and CDR2 is FQNNGV. V was cut by 0 bases and J by 4 bases, with 4 bases left in between. In DNA, the CDR3 is TGTGCCAGCAGCTTAGAGTCTTATAATTCACCCCTCCACTTT. It translates to CASSLESYNSPLHF.

The rearrangement links TRBV2 to TRBJ2-5; 8 nucleotides match TRBD1. The germline gives CDR1 SNHLY, CDR2 FYNNEI. This CDR3 comprises 15 residues. V was clipped by 6 bases and J by 5 bases; unmatched bases: 11. The CDR3 sequence: CASSATGTGVETQYF. CDR3 DNA sequence: TGTGCCAGCAGCGCTACCGGGACAGGTGTTGAGACCCAGTACTTC.

V gene TRBV23-1 combines with J gene TRBJ2-4; D gene unclear. TRBV23-1 is filed as an ORF, its function uncertain. Trimming cost V 0 bases and J 0 bases, with 6 bases left between them. CDR3 length: 15 amino acids. In nucleotides, the CDR3 is TGCGCCAGCAGTCAATCTGGCCTAGCCAAAAACATTCAGTACTTC. Residues: CASSQSGLAKNIQYF.

The chain is built from TRBV7-2 and TRBJ1-1; D gene unclear. Looked up from germline, CDR1 is SGHTA and CDR2 is FQGNSA. Between the trimmed V and J ends, which lost 0 bases and 1 base, there was a span of 9 bases. This CDR3 region has 15 residues. Written as DNA, the CDR3 is TGTGCCAGCAGCTTAGCGCAGTCCTCGAACACTGAAGCTTTCTTT. Encoded protein: CASSLAQSSNTEAFF.

With regard to this clone: Mismatch with germline at one junction end may stem from a read error. This chain uses TRBV18 with TRBJ1-1, with 8 bases matching TRBD1. The germline CDR1 and CDR2 sequences are KGHSH and LQKENI. The CDR3 runs to 16 residues. The CDR3 protein is CASSPRMTGANTEAFF. For the CDR3, the DNA is TGTGCCAGCTCGCCACGAATGACAGGGGCCAACACTGAAGCTTTCTTT.

This clone was seen only once. The CDR3 DNA sequence: TGTGCCAGCAGCCCCCAGGGGAACACTGAAGCTTTCTTT. Translation: CASSPQGNTEAFF. The chain couples TRBV11-2 to TRBJ1-1; tentative D call: TRBD1 (5 bases). CDR1 SGHAT and CDR2 FQNNGV come from the germline V gene. The CDR3 covers 13 residues. Trimming took 5 bases from V and 1 from J, leaving 8 bases between them.

The chain joins TRBV7-9 to TRBJ2-2; no firm D call. This CDR3 contains 14 residues. Germline values: CDR1 SEHNR, CDR2 FQNEAQ (reference sequence). V lost 4 bases and J lost 6, with 12 bases in between. CDR3 nucleotide sequence: TGTGCCAGCAGCTCCGTAGTAGAGTCCGGGGAGCTGTTTTTT. It translates to CASSSVVESGELFF.

CDR3 residues: CASSLVYGQLTGQSNTGELFF. In DNA, the CDR3 is TGCGCCAGCAGCTTGGTTTACGGCCAACTAACGGGACAGAGCAACACCGGGGAGCTGTTTTTT. The V and J genes are TRBV5-1 and TRBJ2-2; 7 nucleotides agree with TRBD1. The CDR3 totals 21 residues. V shed 0 bases and J 2 bases; nucleotides not matched to a gene: 19. CDR1 is SGHRS and CDR2 is YFSETQ in the germline V gene.

This clone has just one count. This chain's CDR3 is CASTLRPDSSYEQYF. Here the CDR3 DNA reads TGTGCCAGCACCCTCCGCCCGGACAGCTCCTACGAGCAGTACTTC. V usage is TRBV11-2 and J usage is TRBJ2-7; a weak D match, TRBD1 (6 bases). The V end was cut by 7 bases, the J end by 0 bases, with 16 bases between. Germline V lookup: CDR1 SGHAT, CDR2 FQNNGV. This CDR3 is built from 15 residues.

The gene calls are TRBV19 and TRBJ1-1; D is uncertain. Deletions cut 9 bases from V and 4 bases from J, with 18 bases between. The CDR3 length is 14 residues. Germline V CDR1 and CDR2: LNHDA, SQIVND (reference sequence). The CDR3 spells CARGNFAEGTEAFF. Here the CDR3 DNA reads TGTGCCAGAGGCAATTTTGCTGAGGGCACTGAAGCTTTCTTT. The whole variable domain, remainder taken from reference TRBV19 and TRBJ1-1, is DGGITQSPKYLFRKEGQNVTLSCEQNLNHDAMYWYRQDPGQGLRLIYYSQIVNDFQKGDIAEGYSVSREKKESFPLTVTSAQKNPTAFYLCARGNFAEGTEAFFGQGTRLTVV.

J is TRBJ1-5 and V is TRBV19; 9 bases align to TRBD1. V dropped 7 bases and J dropped 4; count of bases not matched to a gene: 5. Germline-derived CDR1 and CDR2 are LNHDA and SQIVND (reference sequence). This CDR3 contains 14 residues. DNA for the CDR3: TGTGCCAGTACCTTGGGACAGGGAAATCAGCCCCAGCATTTT. Its translation: CASTLGQGNQPQHF. The entire variable domain, with the rest obtained from reference TRBV19 and TRBJ1-5, is as follows: DGGITQSPKYLFRKEGQNVTLSCEQNLNHDAMYWYRQDPGQGLRLIYYSQIVNDFQKGDIAEGYSVSREKKESFPLTVTSAQKNPTAFYLCASTLGQGNQPQHFGDGTRLSIL.

The chain employs TRBV5-6 and TRBJ2-3; the match to TRBD2 covers 11 bases. Germline V CDR1 and CDR2: SGHDT, YYEEEE. V lost 0 bases to trimming and J lost 4 bases; unmatched junction nucleotides: 4. The CDR3 is 16 amino acids. The CDR3, as DNA: TGTGCCAGCAGCTTGGCCCCTAGCGGGGGGCCAGATACGCAGTATTTT. Its protein is CASSLAPSGGPDTQYF. The full variable domain, rest sourced from reference TRBV5-6 and TRBJ2-3, is DAGVTQSPTHLIKTRGQQVTLRCSPKSGHDTVSWYQQALGQGPQFIFQYYEEEERQRGNFPDRFSGHQFPNYSSELNVNALLLGDSALYLCASSLAPSGGPDTQYFGPGTRLTVL.